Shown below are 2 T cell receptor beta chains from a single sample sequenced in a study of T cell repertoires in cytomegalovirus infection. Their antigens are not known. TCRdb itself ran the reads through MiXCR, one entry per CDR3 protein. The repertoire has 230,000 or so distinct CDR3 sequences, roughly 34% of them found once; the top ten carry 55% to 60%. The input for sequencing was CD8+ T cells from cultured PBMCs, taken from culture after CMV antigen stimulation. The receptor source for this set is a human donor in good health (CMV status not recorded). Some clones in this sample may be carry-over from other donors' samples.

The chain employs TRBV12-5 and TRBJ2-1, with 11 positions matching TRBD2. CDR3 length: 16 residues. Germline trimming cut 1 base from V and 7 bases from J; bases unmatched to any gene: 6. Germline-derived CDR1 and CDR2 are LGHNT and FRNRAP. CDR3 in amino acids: CASGLGTSGSGNEQFF. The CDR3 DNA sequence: TGTGCTAGTGGTTTGGGAACTAGCGGGAGTGGAAATGAGCAGTTCTTC. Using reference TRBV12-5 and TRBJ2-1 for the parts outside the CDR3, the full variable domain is DARVTQTPRHKVTEMGQEVTMRCQPILGHNTVFWYRQTMMQGLELLAYFRNRAPLDDSGMPKDRFSAEMPDATLATLKIQPSEPRDSAVYFCASGLGTSGSGNEQFFGPGTRLTVL.

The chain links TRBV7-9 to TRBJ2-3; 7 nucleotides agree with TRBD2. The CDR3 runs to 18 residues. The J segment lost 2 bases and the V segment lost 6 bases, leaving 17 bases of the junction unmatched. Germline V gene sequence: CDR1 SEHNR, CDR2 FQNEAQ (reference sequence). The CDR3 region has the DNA TGTGCCAGCAGGTTACTCATCCGGACTAGTAAAAACACAGATACGCAGTATTTT. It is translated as CASRLLIRTSKNTDTQYF.